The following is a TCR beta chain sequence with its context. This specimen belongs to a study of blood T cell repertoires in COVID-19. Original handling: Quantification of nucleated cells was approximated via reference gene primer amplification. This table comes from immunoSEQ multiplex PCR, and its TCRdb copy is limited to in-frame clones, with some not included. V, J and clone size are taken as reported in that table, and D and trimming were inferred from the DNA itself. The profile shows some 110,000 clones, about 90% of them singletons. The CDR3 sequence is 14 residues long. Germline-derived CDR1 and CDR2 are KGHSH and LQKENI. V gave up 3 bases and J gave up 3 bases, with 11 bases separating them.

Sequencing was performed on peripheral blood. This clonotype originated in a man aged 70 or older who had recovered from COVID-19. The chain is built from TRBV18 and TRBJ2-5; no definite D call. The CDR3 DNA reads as TGTGCCAGCTCACCTACGAACACCGAAGAGACCCAGTACTTC. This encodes CASSPTNTEETQYF.